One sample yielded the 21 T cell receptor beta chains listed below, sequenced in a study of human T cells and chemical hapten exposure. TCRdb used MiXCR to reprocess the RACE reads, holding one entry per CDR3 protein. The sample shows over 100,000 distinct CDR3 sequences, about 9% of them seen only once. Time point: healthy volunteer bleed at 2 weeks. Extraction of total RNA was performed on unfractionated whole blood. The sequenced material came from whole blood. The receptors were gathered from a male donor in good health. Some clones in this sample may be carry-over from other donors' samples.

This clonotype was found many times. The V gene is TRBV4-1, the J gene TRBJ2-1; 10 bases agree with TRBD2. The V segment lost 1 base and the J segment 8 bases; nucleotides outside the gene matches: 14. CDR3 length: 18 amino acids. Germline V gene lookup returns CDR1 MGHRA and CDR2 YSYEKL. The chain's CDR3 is CASSQGPRVAGGQDEQFF. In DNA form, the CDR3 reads TGCGCCAGCAGCCAAGGCCCCAGGGTAGCGGGGGGACAGGATGAGCAGTTCTTC.

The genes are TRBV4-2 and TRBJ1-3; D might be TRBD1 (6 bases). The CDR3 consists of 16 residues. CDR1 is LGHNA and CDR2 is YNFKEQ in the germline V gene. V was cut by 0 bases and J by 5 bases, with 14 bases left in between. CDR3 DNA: TGTGCCAGCAGCCAAGACTCACAGGGTTTCCGAAACACCATATATTTT. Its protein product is CASSQDSQGFRNTIYF.

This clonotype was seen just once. The CDR3 bases are TGCAGCGCCACGATGTCTTTTTCCTACGAGCAGTACTTC. Residues: CSATMSFSYEQYF. The chain uses TRBV29-1 and TRBJ2-7, with D unresolved. The germline CDR1 and CDR2 sequences are SQVTM and ANQGSEA. Between the trimmed V and J ends, which lost 7 bases and 1 base, there was a span of 14 bases. The CDR3 consists of 13 residues.

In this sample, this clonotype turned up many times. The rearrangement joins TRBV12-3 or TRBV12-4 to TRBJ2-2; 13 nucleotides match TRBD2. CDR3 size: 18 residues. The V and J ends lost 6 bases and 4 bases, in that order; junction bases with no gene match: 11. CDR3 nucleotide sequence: TGTGCCAGCAGCCAACTAGCGGGGGGGCACGGGATCACCGGGGAGCTGTTTTTT. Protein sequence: CASSQLAGGHGITGELFF.

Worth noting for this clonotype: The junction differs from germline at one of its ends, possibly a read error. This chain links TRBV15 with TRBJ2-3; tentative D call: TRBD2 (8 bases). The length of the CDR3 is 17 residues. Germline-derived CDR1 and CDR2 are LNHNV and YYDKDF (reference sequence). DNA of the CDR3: TGTGCCACCAGCCCACCGCCCCCCAAGCGGGGGACAGATACGGAGTATTTT. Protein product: CATSPPPPKRGTDTEYF.

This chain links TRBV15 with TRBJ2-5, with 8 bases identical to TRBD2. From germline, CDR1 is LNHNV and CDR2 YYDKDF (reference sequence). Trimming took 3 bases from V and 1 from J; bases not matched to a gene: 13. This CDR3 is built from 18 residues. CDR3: CATSRIFGVAGPQETQYF. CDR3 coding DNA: TGTGCCACCAGCAGGATTTTCGGAGTAGCGGGACCCCAAGAGACCCAGTACTTC. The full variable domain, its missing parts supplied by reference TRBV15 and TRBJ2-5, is DAMVIQNPRYQVTQFGKPVTLSCSQTLNHNVMYWYQQKSSQAPKLLFHYYDKDFNNEADTPDNFQSRRPNTSFCFLDIRSPGLGDTAMYLCATSRIFGVAGPQETQYFGPGTRLLVL.

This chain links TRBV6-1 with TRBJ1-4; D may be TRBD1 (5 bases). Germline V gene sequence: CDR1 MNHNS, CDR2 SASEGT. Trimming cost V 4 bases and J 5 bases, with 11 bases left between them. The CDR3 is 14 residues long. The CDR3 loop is CASSGQNKNEKLFF. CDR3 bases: TGTGCCAGCAGTGGACAGAACAAGAATGAAAAACTGTTTTTT.

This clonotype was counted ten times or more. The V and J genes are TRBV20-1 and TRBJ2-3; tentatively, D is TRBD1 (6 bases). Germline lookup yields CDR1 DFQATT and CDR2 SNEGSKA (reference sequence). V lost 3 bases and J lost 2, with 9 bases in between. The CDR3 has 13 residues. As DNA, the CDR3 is TGCAGTGCTAGGGACAGCGTCACAGATACGCAGTATTTT. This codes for CSARDSVTDTQYF.

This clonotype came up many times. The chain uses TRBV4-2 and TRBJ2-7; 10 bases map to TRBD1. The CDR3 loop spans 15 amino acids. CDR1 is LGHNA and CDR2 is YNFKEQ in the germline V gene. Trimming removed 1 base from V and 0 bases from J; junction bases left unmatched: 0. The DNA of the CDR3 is TGTGCCAGCAGCCAAGGGACAGGGGGCTCCTACGAGCAGTACTTC. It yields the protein CASSQGTGGSYEQYF.

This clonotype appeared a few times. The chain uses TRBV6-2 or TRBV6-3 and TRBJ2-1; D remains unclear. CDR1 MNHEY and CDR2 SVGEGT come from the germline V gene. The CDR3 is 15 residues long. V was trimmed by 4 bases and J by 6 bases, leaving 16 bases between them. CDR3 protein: CASSSIRKPSNEQFF. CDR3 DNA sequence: TGTGCCAGCAGTTCTATCAGGAAACCGAGCAATGAGCAGTTCTTC.

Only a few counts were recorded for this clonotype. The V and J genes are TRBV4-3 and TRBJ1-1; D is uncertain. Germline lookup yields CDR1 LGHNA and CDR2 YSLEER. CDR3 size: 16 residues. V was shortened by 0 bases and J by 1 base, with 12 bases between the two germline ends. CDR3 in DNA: TGCGCCAGCAGCCAAGATAGAGGCCTTACGAACACTGAAGCTTTCTTT. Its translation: CASSQDRGLTNTEAFF.

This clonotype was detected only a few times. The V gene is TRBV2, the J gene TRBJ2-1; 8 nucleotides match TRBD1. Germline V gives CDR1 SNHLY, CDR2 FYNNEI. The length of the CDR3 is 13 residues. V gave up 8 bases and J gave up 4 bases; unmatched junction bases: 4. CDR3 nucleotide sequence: TGTGCCAGCGCCGGGACAGGTTACAATGAGCAGTTCTTC. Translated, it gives CASAGTGYNEQFF.

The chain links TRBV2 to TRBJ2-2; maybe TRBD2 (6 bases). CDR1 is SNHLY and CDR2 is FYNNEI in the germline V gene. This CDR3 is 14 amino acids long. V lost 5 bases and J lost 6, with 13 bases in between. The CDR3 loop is CASSPQGLSGELFF. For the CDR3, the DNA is TGTGCCAGCAGTCCCCAGGGACTGTCCGGGGAGCTGTTTTTT.

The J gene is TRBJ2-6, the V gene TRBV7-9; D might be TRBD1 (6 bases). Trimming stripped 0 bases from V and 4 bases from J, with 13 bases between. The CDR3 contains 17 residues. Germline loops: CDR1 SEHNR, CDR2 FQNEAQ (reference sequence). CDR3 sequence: CASSLALTGTGANVLTF. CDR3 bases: TGTGCCAGCAGCTTAGCCCTCACAGGGACCGGGGCCAACGTCCTGACTTTC.

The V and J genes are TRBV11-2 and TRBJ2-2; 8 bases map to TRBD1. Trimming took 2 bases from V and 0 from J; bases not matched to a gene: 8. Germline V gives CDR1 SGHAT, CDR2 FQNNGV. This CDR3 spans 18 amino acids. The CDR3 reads CASSLRDRSFANTGELFF. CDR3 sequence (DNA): TGTGCCAGCAGCTTAAGGGACAGGTCGTTCGCGAACACCGGGGAGCTGTTTTTT.

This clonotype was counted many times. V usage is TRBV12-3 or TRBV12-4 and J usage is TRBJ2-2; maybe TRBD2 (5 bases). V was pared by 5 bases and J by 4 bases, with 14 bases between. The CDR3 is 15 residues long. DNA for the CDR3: TGTGCCAGCAGTCCCCCCGGACTTCCCACCGGGGAGCTGTTTTTT. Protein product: CASSPPGLPTGELFF.

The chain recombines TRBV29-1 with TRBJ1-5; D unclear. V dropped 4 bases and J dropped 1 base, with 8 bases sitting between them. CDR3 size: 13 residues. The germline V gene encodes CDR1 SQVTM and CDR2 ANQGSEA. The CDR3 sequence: CSVASQSNQPQHF. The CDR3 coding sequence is TGCAGCGTTGCTAGTCAAAGCAATCAGCCCCAGCATTTT.

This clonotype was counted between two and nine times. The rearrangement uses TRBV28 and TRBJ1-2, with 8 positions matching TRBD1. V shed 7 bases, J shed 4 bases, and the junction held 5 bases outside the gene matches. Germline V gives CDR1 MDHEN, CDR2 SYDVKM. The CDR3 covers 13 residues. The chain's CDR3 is CASNPTGGYGYTF. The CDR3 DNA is TGTGCCAGCAACCCCACAGGGGGCTATGGCTACACCTTC.

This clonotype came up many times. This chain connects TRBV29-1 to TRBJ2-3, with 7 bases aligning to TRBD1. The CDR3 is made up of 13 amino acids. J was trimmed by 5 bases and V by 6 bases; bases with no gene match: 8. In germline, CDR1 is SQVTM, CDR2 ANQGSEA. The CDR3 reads CSVARGPGDTQYF. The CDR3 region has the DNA TGCAGCGTAGCAAGGGGGCCCGGAGATACGCAGTATTTT.

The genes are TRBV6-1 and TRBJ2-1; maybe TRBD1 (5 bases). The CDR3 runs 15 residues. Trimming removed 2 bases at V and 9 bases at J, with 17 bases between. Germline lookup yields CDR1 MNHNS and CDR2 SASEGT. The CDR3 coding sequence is TGTGCCAGCAGTGAATTAGGACCCGCTAGGGGTGAGCAGTTCTTC. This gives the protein CASSELGPARGEQFF.

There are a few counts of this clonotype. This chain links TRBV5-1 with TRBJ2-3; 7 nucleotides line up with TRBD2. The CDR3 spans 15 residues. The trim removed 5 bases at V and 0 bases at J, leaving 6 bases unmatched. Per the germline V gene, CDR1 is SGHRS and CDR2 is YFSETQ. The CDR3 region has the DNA TGCGCCAGCAGACGGGGACTACCGAGCACAGATACGCAGTATTTT. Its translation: CASRRGLPSTDTQYF.